This T cell receptor (beta chain) is drawn from a study of blood T cell repertoires in COVID-19. At the level of the study: T cells, B-cell-depleted T cells, or PBMCs provided the cDNA or gDNA that served as material.

This clone was recorded a few times. Participant ages covered about 18 to 89 years across 25 or so US areas. Each participant's cohort was designated according to participant-reported clinical history. CDR1 MNHEY and CDR2 SMNVEV come from the germline V gene (reference sequence). V lost 3 bases and J 8 bases, leaving 14 bases between the germline ends. The CDR3 has 14 residues. Original handling: Amplification of reference gene primers was used by the study to estimate nucleated cell counts. TCRdb's table, derived via immunoSEQ multiplex PCR, lists solely in-frame clones and lacks some. That table gives V, J and clone size, and the DNA gave D and trimming. The sample records roughly 250,000 clones, around 89% being singletons.

This rearrangement joins TRBV27 to TRBJ2-1; D ambiguous. The TCR sequence derives from a man aged 40-50 years who had recovered from COVID-19. Sequencing was carried out using PBMCs or T cells enriched from blood (not recorded which). The CDR3, as DNA: TGTGCCAGCAGTTTCGGATCCCAAGGAGATGAGCAGTTCTTC. Its protein product is CASSFGSQGDEQFF.